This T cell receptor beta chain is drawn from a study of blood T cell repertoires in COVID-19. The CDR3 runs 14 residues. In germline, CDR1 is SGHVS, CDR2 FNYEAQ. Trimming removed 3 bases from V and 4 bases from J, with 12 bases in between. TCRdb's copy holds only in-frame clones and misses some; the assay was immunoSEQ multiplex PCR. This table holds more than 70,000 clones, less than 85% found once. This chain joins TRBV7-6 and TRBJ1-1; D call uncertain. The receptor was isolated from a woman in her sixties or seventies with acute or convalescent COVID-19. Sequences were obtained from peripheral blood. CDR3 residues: CASSFAVVGTEAFF. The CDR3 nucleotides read TGTGCCAGCAGCTTTGCAGTGGTTGGCACTGAAGCTTTCTTT. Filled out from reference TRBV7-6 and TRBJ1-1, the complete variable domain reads GAGVSQSPRYKVTKRGQDVALRCDPISGHVSLYWYRQALGQGPEFLTYFNYEAQQDKSGLPNDRFSAERPEGSISTLTIQRTEQRDSAMYRCASSFAVVGTEAFFGQGTRLTVV.